This is a list of T cell receptor beta chains from one sample in a study of T cell responses to AZD1222 COVID-19 vaccine. Data came from immunoSEQ multiplex PCR; TCRdb stores just in-frame clones and leaves some out. The table has 40,000 to 60,000 clones, around 90% seen once. The input for sequencing was peripheral blood, taken 28 days after the second AZD1222 dose. The source is an adult who received the AZD1222 COVID-19 vaccine. CDR3s include the opening cysteine and the closing phenylalanine or tryptophan. D genes are given only for firm matches. Rows may omit the clone size; those that give it use once, few, many or a size class.

j_gene: TRBJ2-3; v_gene: TRBV7-2; d_gene: .; abundance: .; CDR3nt: TGTGCCAGCAGCTTAGTCTGGGGTGGTGGTGGGAATACGCAGTATTTT; CDR3aa: CASSLVWGGGGNTQYF
j_gene: TRBJ2-2; v_gene: TRBV6-2/TRBV6-3; d_gene: TRBD1; abundance: .; CDR3nt: TGTGCCAGCAGTTCCCGGACAGGGGCTAACACCGGGGAGCTGTTTTTT; CDR3aa: CASSSRTGANTGELFF
j_gene: TRBJ2-5; v_gene: TRBV6-5; d_gene: .; abundance: .; CDR3nt: TGTGCCAGCAGTAACCGGGACCCGAGGATCGAGACCCAGTACTTC; CDR3aa: CASSNRDPRIETQYF
j_gene: TRBJ2-7; v_gene: TRBV7-2; d_gene: .; abundance: .; CDR3nt: TGTGCCAGCAGCTTAGATGGAGGACTCTCCTACGAGCAGTACTTC; CDR3aa: CASSLDGGLSYEQYF
j_gene: TRBJ2-1; v_gene: TRBV11-2; d_gene: .; abundance: .; CDR3nt: TGTGCCAGCAGCTTTTCGGGCTGGCGAAACAATGAGCAGTTCTTC; CDR3aa: CASSFSGWRNNEQFF
j_gene: TRBJ1-6; v_gene: TRBV27; d_gene: .; abundance: once; CDR3nt: TGTGCCAGCAGTTCCCGGGCGACACTGATCTATAATTCACCCCTCCACTTT; CDR3aa: CASSSRATLIYNSPLHF
j_gene: TRBJ1-1; v_gene: TRBV5-4; d_gene: .; abundance: .; CDR3nt: TGTGCCAGCAGCTTTGGGGGTAACACTGAAGCTTTCTTT; CDR3aa: CASSFGGNTEAFF
j_gene: TRBJ1-5; v_gene: TRBV6-5; d_gene: .; abundance: once; CDR3nt: TGTGCCAGCAGGACTTCAGGGTTTCAGCCCCAGCATTTT; CDR3aa: CASRTSGFQPQHF
j_gene: TRBJ1-5; v_gene: TRBV28; d_gene: .; abundance: .; CDR3nt: TGTGCCAGCAGTTTAGTACGTGGAGCAGGTCAGCCCCAGCATTTT; CDR3aa: CASSLVRGAGQPQHF
j_gene: TRBJ2-7; v_gene: TRBV23-1; d_gene: TRBD1; abundance: .; CDR3nt: TGCGCCAGGATTACCCGACAGGGACCAAGACTCTACGAGCAGTACTTC; CDR3aa: CARITRQGPRLYEQYF
j_gene: TRBJ1-6; v_gene: TRBV19; d_gene: TRBD1; abundance: .; CDR3nt: TGTGCCAGTAGTAACGCCAGGGGGTCTAATTCACCCCTCCACTTT; CDR3aa: CASSNARGSNSPLHF
j_gene: TRBJ1-1; v_gene: TRBV5-4; d_gene: TRBD1; abundance: few; CDR3nt: TGTGCCAGCAGCTTATCCCCCGGGACAGTGAACACTGAAGCTTTCTTT; CDR3aa: CASSLSPGTVNTEAFF
j_gene: TRBJ2-4; v_gene: TRBV6-5; d_gene: TRBD1; abundance: once; CDR3nt: TGTGCCAGCAGAGACAGGGGCGGGAACATTCAGTACTTC; CDR3aa: CASRDRGGNIQYF
j_gene: TRBJ1-2; v_gene: TRBV18; d_gene: .; abundance: .; CDR3nt: TGTGCCAGCTCACCAACAGGGAGCAACTATGGCTACACCTTC; CDR3aa: CASSPTGSNYGYTF
j_gene: TRBJ1-1; v_gene: TRBV3-1/TRBV3-2; d_gene: .; abundance: .; CDR3nt: TGTGCCAGCAGCCAAGAGGAGGCCCTGAACACTGAAGCTTTCTTT; CDR3aa: CASSQEEALNTEAFF
j_gene: TRBJ2-7; v_gene: TRBV7-9; d_gene: .; abundance: .; CDR3nt: TGTGCCAGCAGCTTAACCCCCCTGGGGGAGGAAACCTACGAGCAGTACTTC; CDR3aa: CASSLTPLGEETYEQYF
j_gene: TRBJ2-1; v_gene: TRBV9; d_gene: .; abundance: .; CDR3nt: TGTGCCAGCAGCGTAGAGGGCAGCAATAACTACAATGAGCAGTTCTTC; CDR3aa: CASSVEGSNNYNEQFF
j_gene: TRBJ2-1; v_gene: TRBV9; d_gene: .; abundance: .; CDR3nt: TGTGCCAGCAGCGTAGGTGGGACCTACAATGAGCAGTTCTTC; CDR3aa: CASSVGGTYNEQFF
j_gene: TRBJ1-3; v_gene: TRBV18; d_gene: TRBD1; abundance: once; CDR3nt: TGTGCCAGCTCTCCCGGGACAGGGGGGTTACGACACACCATATATTTT; CDR3aa: CASSPGTGGLRHTIYF
j_gene: TRBJ2-7; v_gene: TRBV6-5; d_gene: .; abundance: .; CDR3nt: TGTGCCAGCAGTTACTCGTTCAGCCGGGTCGAGCAGTACTTC; CDR3aa: CASSYSFSRVEQYF
j_gene: TRBJ2-7; v_gene: TRBV7-2; d_gene: TRBD1; abundance: .; CDR3nt: TGTGCCAGCAGCTTAGTAAGGGGGCTCTGGTACGAGCAGTACTTC; CDR3aa: CASSLVRGLWYEQYF
j_gene: TRBJ2-7; v_gene: TRBV3-1/TRBV3-2; d_gene: .; abundance: .; CDR3nt: TGTGCCAGCAGCCAAGATGGAGGGGGAGGCATCTACGAGCAGTACTTC; CDR3aa: CASSQDGGGGIYEQYF
j_gene: TRBJ1-1; v_gene: TRBV19; d_gene: TRBD1; abundance: .; CDR3nt: TGTGCCAGTAGTATTCAGGGGGCAGGCACTGAAGCTTTCTTT; CDR3aa: CASSIQGAGTEAFF
j_gene: TRBJ2-1; v_gene: TRBV5-5; d_gene: TRBD2; abundance: once; CDR3nt: TGTGCCAGCATCAACGGACTAGCGGTCTACAATGAGCAGTTCTTC; CDR3aa: CASINGLAVYNEQFF
j_gene: TRBJ1-2; v_gene: TRBV7-2; d_gene: TRBD1; abundance: once; CDR3nt: TGTGCCAGCAGCTTAGACAGGGGCACCAACTATGGCTACACCTTC; CDR3aa: CASSLDRGTNYGYTF
j_gene: TRBJ1-1; v_gene: TRBV11-1; d_gene: TRBD1; abundance: .; CDR3nt: TGTGCCAGCAGCCGCGACAGGGGAACTGAAGCTTTCTTT; CDR3aa: CASSRDRGTEAFF
j_gene: TRBJ2-5; v_gene: TRBV4-1; d_gene: TRBD2; abundance: .; CDR3nt: TGCGCCAGCAGCCAAGATAGGAGCGGGAGCGTCCTGGAGACCCAGTACTTC; CDR3aa: CASSQDRSGSVLETQYF
j_gene: TRBJ1-2; v_gene: TRBV4-1; d_gene: .; abundance: .; CDR3nt: TGCGCCAGCAGCCAAGATTCGGGGAGCGGTGGCTACACCTTC; CDR3aa: CASSQDSGSGGYTF
j_gene: TRBJ2-1; v_gene: TRBV2; d_gene: .; abundance: .; CDR3nt: TGTGCCAGCACCAGGTGGGTTTACAATGAGCAGTTCTTC; CDR3aa: CASTRWVYNEQFF
j_gene: TRBJ2-7; v_gene: TRBV29-1; d_gene: TRBD2; abundance: .; CDR3nt: TGCAGCGTTGAAGACGGGGGGGCATCCTACGAGCAGTACTTC; CDR3aa: CSVEDGGASYEQYF
j_gene: TRBJ1-3; v_gene: TRBV9; d_gene: .; abundance: .; CDR3nt: TGTGCCAGCAGCGTAGTGGGGATTGGCTCTGGAAACACCATATATTTT; CDR3aa: CASSVVGIGSGNTIYF
j_gene: TRBJ1-1; v_gene: TRBV30; d_gene: .; abundance: .; CDR3nt: TGTGCCTGGAGTCTCGCGGAAAGGATCTTCACTGAAGCTTTCTTT; CDR3aa: CAWSLAERIFTEAFF
j_gene: TRBJ2-7; v_gene: TRBV7-4; d_gene: .; abundance: .; CDR3nt: TGTGCCAGCAGCTTATGGTACGAGCAGTACTTC; CDR3aa: CASSLWYEQYF
j_gene: TRBJ2-3; v_gene: TRBV19; d_gene: .; abundance: .; CDR3nt: TGTGCCAGTAGTATAGGGAGCGGGAGCACAGATACGCAGTATTTT; CDR3aa: CASSIGSGSTDTQYF
j_gene: TRBJ2-1; v_gene: TRBV27; d_gene: .; abundance: .; CDR3nt: TGTGCCAGCGCGAAGGGTGTAGGGACGAACAATGAGCAGTTCTTC; CDR3aa: CASAKGVGTNNEQFF
j_gene: TRBJ1-1; v_gene: TRBV28; d_gene: .; abundance: once; CDR3nt: TGTGCCAGCAGTTTACTGAGCAGGGGCACTGAAGCTTTCTTT; CDR3aa: CASSLLSRGTEAFF
j_gene: TRBJ1-1; v_gene: TRBV19; d_gene: .; abundance: .; CDR3nt: TGTGCCAGTAGTATAGAGGTTGGCGGTGAAGCTTTCTTT; CDR3aa: CASSIEVGGEAFF
j_gene: TRBJ2-7; v_gene: TRBV4-1; d_gene: .; abundance: once; CDR3nt: TGCGCCAGCAGCCTACAATGGGGGGACAATAACGAGCAGTACTTC; CDR3aa: CASSLQWGDNNEQYF
j_gene: TRBJ1-3; v_gene: TRBV9; d_gene: TRBD1; abundance: once; CDR3nt: TGTGCCAGCAGCGTAGGGGACAGTACGTCTGGAAACACCATATATTTT; CDR3aa: CASSVGDSTSGNTIYF
j_gene: TRBJ2-2; v_gene: TRBV28; d_gene: TRBD2; abundance: few; CDR3nt: TGTGCCAGCAGTTTATTCAGCGGGAGCTACACCGGGGAGCTGTTTTTT; CDR3aa: CASSLFSGSYTGELFF
j_gene: TRBJ2-3; v_gene: TRBV9; d_gene: TRBD1; abundance: .; CDR3nt: TGTGCCAGCAGCGTATGGCAGGGGGCTGATACGCAGTATTTT; CDR3aa: CASSVWQGADTQYF
j_gene: TRBJ2-3; v_gene: TRBV10-2; d_gene: .; abundance: .; CDR3nt: TGCGCCAGCAAGGGTTCTTCTAGCACAGATACGCAGTATTTT; CDR3aa: CASKGSSSTDTQYF
j_gene: TRBJ2-7; v_gene: TRBV4-1; d_gene: TRBD1; abundance: .; CDR3nt: TGCGCCAGCAGCGCCCGGACAGGGGGTGGCGAGCAGTACTTC; CDR3aa: CASSARTGGGEQYF
j_gene: TRBJ1-1; v_gene: TRBV29-1; d_gene: .; abundance: .; CDR3nt: TGCAGCGTTCAATCGGGGGGCGGTAGCACTGAAGCTTTCTTT; CDR3aa: CSVQSGGGSTEAFF
j_gene: TRBJ2-3; v_gene: TRBV4-1; d_gene: .; abundance: once; CDR3nt: TGCGCCAGCAGCCAAGCCGTAGATACGCAGTATTTT; CDR3aa: CASSQAVDTQYF
j_gene: TRBJ1-3; v_gene: TRBV18; d_gene: TRBD1; abundance: .; CDR3nt: TGTGCCAGCTCACCAAGTAGACAGGGGCCTCTCTCTGGAAACACCATATATTTT; CDR3aa: CASSPSRQGPLSGNTIYF
j_gene: TRBJ2-2; v_gene: TRBV9; d_gene: .; abundance: .; CDR3nt: TGTGCCAGCAGCGGGGGGTCGACAGCGATCACCGGGGAGCTGTTTTTT; CDR3aa: CASSGGSTAITGELFF
j_gene: TRBJ1-1; v_gene: TRBV18; d_gene: TRBD1; abundance: .; CDR3nt: TGTGCCAGCTCATCCGACAGGGGGCGCTTAGCTTTCTTT; CDR3aa: CASSSDRGRLAFF
j_gene: TRBJ2-7; v_gene: TRBV10-3; d_gene: .; abundance: few; CDR3nt: TGTGCCATCAGTGAGAGGGGCACCACCTACGAGCAGTACTTC; CDR3aa: CAISERGTTYEQYF
j_gene: TRBJ2-7; v_gene: TRBV10-3; d_gene: TRBD1; abundance: .; CDR3nt: TGTGCCACCCAGGGACAGGGGTCCCCTCGGCAGTACTTC; CDR3aa: CATQGQGSPRQYF
j_gene: TRBJ2-1; v_gene: TRBV18; d_gene: TRBD1; abundance: .; CDR3nt: TGTGCCAGCTCACCATCCGGACAGGGGATCAATGAGCAGTTCTTC; CDR3aa: CASSPSGQGINEQFF
j_gene: TRBJ2-7; v_gene: TRBV7-9; d_gene: TRBD1; abundance: .; CDR3nt: TGTGCCAGCAGCTCATGGACAGGGTGGTCCTACGAGCAGTACTTC; CDR3aa: CASSSWTGWSYEQYF
j_gene: TRBJ1-5; v_gene: TRBV5-1; d_gene: .; abundance: .; CDR3nt: TGCGCCAGCAGCTCCCTAGGGCTAAATCAGCCCCAGCATTTT; CDR3aa: CASSSLGLNQPQHF
j_gene: TRBJ2-1; v_gene: TRBV12-3/TRBV12-4; d_gene: .; abundance: few; CDR3nt: TGTGCCAGCACCCCTGAGAATTACAATGAGCAGTTCTTC; CDR3aa: CASTPENYNEQFF
j_gene: TRBJ2-3; v_gene: TRBV13; d_gene: TRBD2; abundance: .; CDR3nt: TGTGCCAGCAGCTCCCCTCTAGCGGGAGGCACAGATACGCAGTATTTT; CDR3aa: CASSSPLAGGTDTQYF
j_gene: TRBJ1-2; v_gene: TRBV29-1; d_gene: TRBD1; abundance: .; CDR3nt: TGCAGCGGGGGGACAGGCGGTGGCTACACCTTC; CDR3aa: CSGGTGGGYTF
j_gene: TRBJ1-1; v_gene: TRBV6-5; d_gene: TRBD1; abundance: once; CDR3nt: TGTGCCAGCAGCCTGACAGGGGCCTACACTGAAGCTTTCTTT; CDR3aa: CASSLTGAYTEAFF
j_gene: TRBJ2-7; v_gene: TRBV28; d_gene: TRBD2; abundance: once; CDR3nt: TGTGCCAGCCAAGGAGCGGGAGGGCCGTACGAGCAGTACTTC; CDR3aa: CASQGAGGPYEQYF